This entry concerns a single TCR beta chain. The data originate from a study of control samples from healthy donors and cancer patients. The CDR3 runs to 14 residues. CDR1 SGHVS and CDR2 FQNEAQ come from the germline V gene. V gave up 1 base and J gave up 7 bases, with 11 bases separating them. Profiling relied on immunoSEQ multiplex PCR, and the TCRdb table lists in-frame clones only, not all of them. The table has a few hundred thousand clones, more than 80% seen once; the top ten hold around 6.8%. The receptor was derived from a man aged 40-50 years with head and neck cancer. The sample comprised PBMCs. The chain employs TRBV7-8 and TRBJ1-5; D is uncertain. The chain's CDR3 is CASSLDRVQQPQHF. The DNA for the CDR3 is TGTGCCAGCAGCTTAGACCGGGTACAACAGCCCCAGCATTTT. The full variable domain, its missing parts supplied by reference TRBV7-8 and TRBJ1-5, is GAGVSQSPRYKVAKRGQDVALRCDPISGHVSLFWYQQALGQGPEFLTYFQNEAQLDKSGLPSDRFFAERPEGSVSTLKIQRTQQEDSAVYLCASSLDRVQQPQHFGDGTRLSIL.